The sequence of this T cell receptor beta chain was determined in a study of cytomegalovirus exposure and HLA in healthy donors (dated by TCRdb to between 2016 and 2019). Concerning the study at large: According to a later analysis, one platform produced both the 110 or so validation repertoires and the 730 or so repertoires of the first cohort. The study aimed to test whether signatures of past pathogen exposure could be identified by cataloging public T cell receptors. In addition to the first cohort of 500 to 850 subjects, a separate validation cohort of 120 different subjects was used. To predict cytomegalovirus infection status, the study brought together high-throughput TCR immunosequencing, statistical association of individual TCRs with disease status, and machine learning. What the work shows at the level of the full study, not this receptor alone: A later analysis had no HLA typing for the validation cohort, so co-occurrence there was scored across all 110 or so repertoires. The classifier was reported to diagnose cytomegalovirus status with high specificity and sensitivity in both the original and validation cohorts. Across donors, most TCR sequences were observed very rarely, whereas some public TCRs were present in many individuals. According to the authors, the approach could potentially be generalized to other disease states and immunological phenotypes. The study gave a list of 150 to 200 TCR beta chains associated with cytomegalovirus. A few of the identified cytomegalovirus-associated TCR beta chains were confirmed in vitro to be specific for cytomegalovirus antigens. Subsequent analysis determined that TCRs grouped into clusters in the first cohort also showed a tendency toward co-occurrence across the approximately 110 validation repertoires, and about 94% of cluster scores exceeded 0.

For CDR1 and CDR2, the germline V gene lists SGHNT and YENEEA. V is clipped by 0 bases and J by 5 bases, and the sequence between their germline boundaries is 13 bases long. From the cysteine through the phenylalanine, the CDR3 covers 15 amino acids. Only the CDR3 part of the read is kept: 45 bases, read in frame from the first base. A word on this clone: The clone's antigen remains unknown. Base qualities were left out, and no much larger clone turns up one base away.

Separate from the roughly 660-subject first cohort, the validation cohort of some 130 subjects was the group to which the donors belonged. The method behind the library was the immunoSEQ multiplex PCR assay. The authors' analysis ran thus. A statistical classification framework was built for diagnosing cytomegalovirus status from the catalog of TCR beta chain sequences. Drawn from immuneACCESS, this table holds only the in-frame rearrangements with V and J called that TCRdb kept. Clones are partly lost; checked studies trace under half to an unresolved V gene and leave the rest unexplained. The DNA gave D and trimming, while V, J and clone size come from that table. Across this sample there are about 110,000 clones, with about 86% seen only once. The ten largest clonotypes hold roughly 4.2% of the sample.

The chain is made from TRBV11-3 and TRBJ1-2; matching of 5 bases hints at TRBD1 as the D gene. Sequencing was carried out using PBMCs. This clonotype was obtained from a woman under 30 in good health and CMV-seropositive. The nucleotides are TGTGCCAGCAGCTTAGATCGGGGGACCGTATATGGCTACACCTTC. Translated, it gives CASSLDRGTVYGYTF. With the rest looked up from the reference TRBV11-3 and TRBJ1-2 genes rather than sequenced, the full variable domain is EAGVVQSPRYKIIEKKQPVAFWCNPISGHNTLYWYLQNLGQGPELLIRYENEEAVDDSQLPKDRFSAERLKGVDSTLKIQPAELGDSAVYLCASSLDRGTVYGYTFGSGTRLTVV.